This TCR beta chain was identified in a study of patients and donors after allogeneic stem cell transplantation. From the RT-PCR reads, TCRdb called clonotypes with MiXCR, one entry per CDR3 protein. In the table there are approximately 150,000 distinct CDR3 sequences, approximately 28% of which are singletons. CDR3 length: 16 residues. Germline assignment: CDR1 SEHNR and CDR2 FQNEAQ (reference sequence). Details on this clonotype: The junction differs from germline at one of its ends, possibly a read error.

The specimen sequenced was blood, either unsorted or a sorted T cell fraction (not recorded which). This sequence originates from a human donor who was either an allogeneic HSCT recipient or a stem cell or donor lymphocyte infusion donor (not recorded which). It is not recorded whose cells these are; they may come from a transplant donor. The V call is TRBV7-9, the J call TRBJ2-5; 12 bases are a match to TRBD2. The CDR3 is CASSLAGGPEQETQYF. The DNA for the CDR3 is TGTGCCAGCAGCCTAGCGGGAGGGCCGGAGCAAGAGACCCAGTACTTC. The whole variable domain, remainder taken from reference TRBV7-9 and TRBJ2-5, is DTGVSQNPRHKITKRGQNVTFRCDPISEHNRLYWYRQTLGQGPEFLTYFQNEAQLEKSRLLSDRFSAERPKGSFSTLEIQRTEQGDSAMYLCASSLAGGPEQETQYFGPGTRLLVL.